Each of the 18 T cell receptor beta chains below was sequenced from the same sample in a study of identical twins. TCRdb reprocessed the 5' RACE reads with MiXCR, giving one entry per CDR3 protein. Among 400,000 to 500,000 distinct CDR3 sequences listed, around a sixth were seen once. Specimen: naive T cells sorted from blood. These receptor sequences come from a man in his forties or fifties in good health.

This clonotype was counted ten times or more. The chain is built from TRBV7-2 and TRBJ1-2; D gene uncertain. The V and J ends lost 3 bases and 5 bases respectively, with 7 bases between them. The CDR3 covers 12 residues. CDR1 is SGHTA, CDR2 FQGNSA, per germline. As DNA, the CDR3 is TGTGCCAGCAGCTTTCGCCAGTATGGCTACACCTTC. This translates into CASSFRQYGYTF.

This clonotype was detected ten times or more. The rearrangement joins TRBV10-3 to TRBJ1-2; the match to TRBD1 covers 8 bases. J was trimmed by 5 bases and V by 11 bases; bases with no gene match: 13. The CDR3 contains 14 residues. Germline lookup yields CDR1 ENHRY and CDR2 SYGVKD. CDR3 in DNA: TGTGCCTTCCTCCCAGGGGGCCGGTCATATGGCTACACCTTC. It codes for CAFLPGGRSYGYTF.

This clonotype was seen only a few times. This chain joins TRBV5-6 and TRBJ2-7; 8 positions agree with TRBD1. This CDR3 is 14 amino acids long. The ends lost 4 bases at V and 6 bases at J; junction bases unmatched: 9. Germline V CDR1 and CDR2: SGHDT, YYEEEE. CDR3 sequence reads: CASSLVTGELEQYF. CDR3 nucleotide sequence: TGTGCCAGCAGCCTCGTGACAGGGGAACTCGAGCAGTACTTC.

This clonotype has a handful of counts. The CDR3 is CASSSRTGDTGELFF. The CDR3 DNA is TGTGCCAGCAGCTCACGGACAGGAGACACCGGGGAGCTGTTTTTT. The chain has TRBV7-2 and TRBJ2-2, with TRBD1 matching 7 bases. Germline-derived CDR1 and CDR2 are SGHTA and FQGNSA. With V trimmed by 4 bases and J by 3 bases, 5 bases remained unmatched. There are 15 residues in the CDR3.

The table lists this clonotype with a few counts. The chain is built from TRBV19 and TRBJ1-1; D is unresolved. Per germline, CDR1 LNHDA and CDR2 SQIVND (reference sequence). This CDR3 comprises 14 residues. The ends were cut back, 4 bases at V and 1 base at J, with 10 bases in the middle. Here the CDR3 reads CASSTRGTNTEAFF. The CDR3 bases are TGTGCCAGTAGTACCCGGGGAACGAACACTGAAGCTTTCTTT. The whole variable domain, remainder taken from reference TRBV19 and TRBJ1-1, is DGGITQSPKYLFRKEGQNVTLSCEQNLNHDAMYWYRQDPGQGLRLIYYSQIVNDFQKGDIAEGYSVSREKKESFPLTVTSAQKNPTAFYLCASSTRGTNTEAFFGQGTRLTVV.

This clonotype was observed a handful of times. CDR3 region: CSARSAEETQYF. The CDR3 nucleotides read TGCAGTGCTAGATCGGCGGAAGAGACCCAGTACTTC. The rearrangement joins TRBV20-1 to TRBJ2-5; D gene ambiguous. V shed 2 bases and J shed 3 bases, with 7 bases lying between them. Germline CDR1 DFQATT, CDR2 SNEGSKA (reference sequence). CDR3 size: 12 residues.

This clonotype was seen only a few times. The chain couples TRBV6-1 to TRBJ2-1, with D possibly being TRBD1 (5 bases). V was trimmed by 6 bases and J by 5 bases, leaving 14 bases between them. The germline CDR1 and CDR2 sequences are MNHNS and SASEGT. This CDR3 is built from 14 residues. The CDR3 DNA is TGTGCCAGCAGGTTTTGGGGCCCAGACAATGAGCAGTTCTTC. This sequence encodes CASRFWGPDNEQFF.

The V and J genes are TRBV20-1 and TRBJ2-3; D unresolved. Germline CDR1 is DFQATT and CDR2 is SNEGSKA (reference sequence). The CDR3 is made up of 12 amino acids. Trimming pared 5 bases from V and 4 bases from J, leaving 10 bases between. CDR3 protein: CSAGSVPDTQYF. In DNA, the CDR3 is TGCAGTGCTGGATCGGTGCCAGATACGCAGTATTTT.

The table lists this clonotype with a few counts. V and J are TRBV19 and TRBJ2-1; 11 bases agree with TRBD2. Germline CDR1 reads LNHDA; CDR2 reads SQIVND (reference sequence). The trim removed 7 bases at V and 4 bases at J, leaving 6 bases unmatched. The CDR3 covers 15 residues. The CDR3 coding sequence is TGTGCCAGTAATTTAGGGACTAGCGGTTACAATGAGCAGTTCTTC. Its translation: CASNLGTSGYNEQFF. The variable domain in full, with the rest retrieved from reference TRBV19 and TRBJ2-1, is DGGITQSPKYLFRKEGQNVTLSCEQNLNHDAMYWYRQDPGQGLRLIYYSQIVNDFQKGDIAEGYSVSREKKESFPLTVTSAQKNPTAFYLCASNLGTSGYNEQFFGPGTRLTVL.

This rearrangement joins TRBV25-1 to TRBJ2-5; TRBD1 aligns across 7 bases. CDR1 is MGHDK, CDR2 SYGVNS, per germline. The CDR3 loop spans 14 amino acids. Losses at the gene ends were 6 bases for V and 0 bases for J; bases not matched to a gene: 4. CDR3 loop: CASSLTGDQETQYF. The CDR3 DNA reads as TGTGCCAGCAGCCTTACAGGGGACCAAGAGACCCAGTACTTC.

This clonotype was found many times. V usage is TRBV10-3 and J usage is TRBJ2-3, with 11 bases lining up with TRBD2. J was trimmed by 3 bases and V by 4 bases; bases with no gene match: 12. CDR3 length equals 18 residues. CDR1 ENHRY and CDR2 SYGVKD come from the germline V gene. This CDR3 reads CAISGKIAGGQNTDTQYF. As DNA, the CDR3 is TGTGCCATCAGTGGGAAAATAGCGGGAGGGCAAAATACAGATACGCAGTATTTT.

The chain has TRBV12-3 or TRBV12-4 and TRBJ2-2; 8 bases match TRBD2. CDR3 length: 15 residues. V shed 3 bases and J 7 bases; nucleotides not matched to a gene: 7. CDR3 coding DNA: TGTGCCAGCAGTTTTAGGGGACTAGAGGACGGGGAGCTGTTTTTT. This encodes CASSFRGLEDGELFF.

Points on this clonotype: It may be a read error: a sequence one base away is much more abundant. No conserved phenylalanine or tryptophan ends this CDR3, so it is likely a read error. V gene TRBV5-4 combines with J gene TRBJ2-1; D remains ambiguous. The germline V gene has CDR1 SGHNT and CDR2 YYREEE (reference sequence). The CDR3 is 12 residues long. V was clipped by 0 bases and J by 7 bases, with 5 bases between them. The DNA of the CDR3 is TGTGCCAGCAGCTTGGGGAAAAATGAGCAGTTCCTC. Its protein is CASSLGKNEQFL.

This clonotype was detected ten times or more. The V and J genes are TRBV7-6 and TRBJ2-3, with D unresolved. In germline, CDR1 is SGHVS, CDR2 FNYEAQ. The CDR3 runs 12 residues. Trimming left V 4 bases short and J 11 bases short, with 13 bases between. The CDR3 is CASSSDVGQQYF. CDR3 bases: TGTGCCAGCAGCTCGGACGTGGGTCAGCAGTATTTT.

This clonotype was counted a single time. This chain joins TRBV20-1 and TRBJ2-5; tentative D call: TRBD2 (6 bases). Germline V gives CDR1 DFQATT, CDR2 SNEGSKA (reference sequence). The CDR3 loop spans 14 amino acids. Trimming pared 8 bases from V and 5 bases from J, leaving 21 bases between. The CDR3 DNA sequence: TGCAGTCGCTCGGAGGGTTACAGGACGGAGACCCAGTACTTC. It specifies CSRSEGYRTETQYF.

This clonotype was recorded many times. The CDR3 DNA reads TGCAGTGCTAGCGTAATCCCGTTAGAGCAGTACTTC. Protein product: CSASVIPLEQYF. The chain uses TRBV20-1 and TRBJ2-7; D gene ambiguous. In germline, CDR1 is DFQATT, CDR2 SNEGSKA (reference sequence). The V and J ends lost 3 bases and 7 bases respectively, with 13 bases between them. The CDR3 runs 12 residues.

The chain carries TRBV20-1 and TRBJ2-7; 15 bases agree with TRBD2. Germline V gives CDR1 DFQATT, CDR2 SNEGSKA (reference sequence). V shed 6 bases, J shed 6 bases, and the junction held 6 bases outside the gene matches. This CDR3 is 14 amino acids long. CDR3 DNA sequence: TGCAGTGCATGGGGACTAGCGGGAGGTCCCGAGCAGTACTTC. Translated, it gives CSAWGLAGGPEQYF.

This clonotype was seen more than once but under ten times. The rearrangement joins TRBV20-1 to TRBJ1-2; 7 bases agree with TRBD1. The CDR3 totals 15 residues. Germline lookup yields CDR1 DFQATT and CDR2 SNEGSKA (reference sequence). V gave up 3 bases and J gave up 2 bases; unmatched junction bases: 9. In DNA form, the CDR3 reads TGCAGTGCTAGCTCAACGGACAGGAGCAACTATGGCTACACCTTC. Translated, it gives CSASSTDRSNYGYTF.